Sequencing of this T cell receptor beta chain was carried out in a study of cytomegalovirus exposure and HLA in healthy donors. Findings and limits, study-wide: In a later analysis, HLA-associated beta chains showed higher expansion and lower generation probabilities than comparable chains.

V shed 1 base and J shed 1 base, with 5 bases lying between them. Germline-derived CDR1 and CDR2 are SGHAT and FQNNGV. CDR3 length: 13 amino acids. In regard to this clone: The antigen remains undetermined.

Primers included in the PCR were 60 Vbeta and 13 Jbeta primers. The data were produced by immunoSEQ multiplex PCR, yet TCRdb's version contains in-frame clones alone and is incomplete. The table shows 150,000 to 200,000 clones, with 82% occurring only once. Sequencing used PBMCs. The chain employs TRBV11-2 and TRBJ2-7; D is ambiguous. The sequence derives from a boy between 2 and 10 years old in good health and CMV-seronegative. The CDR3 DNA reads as TGTGCCAGCAGCTTAGTTCCGTCCTACGAGCAGTACTTC. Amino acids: CASSLVPSYEQYF.